This TCR beta chain was sequenced during a study of identical twins. This clonotype occurred a few times. Its antigen remains unknown. Study conclusions and caveats: Twins' surplus sharing was weaker for beta out-of-frame sequences.

Germline lookup yields CDR1 MNHNS and CDR2 SASEGT. Trimming stripped 8 bases from V and 2 bases from J, with 9 bases between. CDR3 length equals 12 residues. TCRdb called the 5' RACE reads again in MiXCR, with one record for every CDR3 protein. The data contain approximately 1.8 million distinct CDR3 sequences, about 32% of them singletons. The sequencing input was cord blood. This chain links TRBV6-1 with TRBJ1-2; D might be TRBD1 (6 bases). The clonotype comes from a newborn girl in good health. CDR3 in DNA: TGTGCCAGCGACAGGTGGAACTATGGCTACACCTTC. Encoded protein: CASDRWNYGYTF.